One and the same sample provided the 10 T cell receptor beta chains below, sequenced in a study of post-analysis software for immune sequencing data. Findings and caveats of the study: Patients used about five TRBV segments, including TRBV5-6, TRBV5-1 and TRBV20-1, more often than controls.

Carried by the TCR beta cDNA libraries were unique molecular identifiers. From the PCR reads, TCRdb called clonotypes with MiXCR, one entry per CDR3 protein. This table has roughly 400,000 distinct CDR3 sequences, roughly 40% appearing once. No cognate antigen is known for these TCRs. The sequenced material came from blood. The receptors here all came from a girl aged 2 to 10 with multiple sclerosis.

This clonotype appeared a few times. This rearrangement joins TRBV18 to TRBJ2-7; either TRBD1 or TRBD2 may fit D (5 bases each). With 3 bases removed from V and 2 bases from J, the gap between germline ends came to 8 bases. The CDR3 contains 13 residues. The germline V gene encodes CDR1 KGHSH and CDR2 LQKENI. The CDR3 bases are TGTGCCAGCTCACCCCAGGGACCCTACGAGCAGTACTTC. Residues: CASSPQGPYEQYF.

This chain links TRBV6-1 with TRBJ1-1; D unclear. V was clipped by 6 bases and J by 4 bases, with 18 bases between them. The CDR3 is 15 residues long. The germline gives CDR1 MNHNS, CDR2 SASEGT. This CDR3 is CASSQDGSLGTEAFF. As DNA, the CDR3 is TGTGCCAGCAGCCAGGATGGGTCTCTGGGCACTGAAGCTTTCTTT.

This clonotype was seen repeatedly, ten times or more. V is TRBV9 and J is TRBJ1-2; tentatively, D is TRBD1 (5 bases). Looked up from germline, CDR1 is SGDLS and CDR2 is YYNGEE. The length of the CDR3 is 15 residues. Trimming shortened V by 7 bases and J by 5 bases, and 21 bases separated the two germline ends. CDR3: CASGNMEVGGYGYTF. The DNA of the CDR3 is TGTGCCAGCGGAAATATGGAGGTGGGGGGGTATGGCTACACCTTC.

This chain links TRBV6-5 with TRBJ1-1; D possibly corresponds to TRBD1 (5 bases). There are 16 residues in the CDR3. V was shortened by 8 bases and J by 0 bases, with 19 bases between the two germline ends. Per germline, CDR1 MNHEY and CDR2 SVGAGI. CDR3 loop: CASFSVGGVMNTEAFF. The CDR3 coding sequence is TGTGCCAGCTTTTCCGTCGGGGGAGTCATGAACACTGAAGCTTTCTTT.

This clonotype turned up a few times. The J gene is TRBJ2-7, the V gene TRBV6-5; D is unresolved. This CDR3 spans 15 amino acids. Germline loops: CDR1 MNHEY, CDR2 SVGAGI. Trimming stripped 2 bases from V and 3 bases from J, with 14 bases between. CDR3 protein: CASSYNHPPDYEQYF. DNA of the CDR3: TGTGCCAGCAGTTACAATCATCCGCCAGACTACGAGCAGTACTTC.

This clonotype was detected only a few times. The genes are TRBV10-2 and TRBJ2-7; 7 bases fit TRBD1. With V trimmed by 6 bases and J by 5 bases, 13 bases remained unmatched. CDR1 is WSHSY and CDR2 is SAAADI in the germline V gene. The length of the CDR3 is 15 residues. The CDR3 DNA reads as TGCGCCAGCAGAATAGGGGACAGCCCCGCCCACGAGCAGTACTTC. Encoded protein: CASRIGDSPAHEQYF.

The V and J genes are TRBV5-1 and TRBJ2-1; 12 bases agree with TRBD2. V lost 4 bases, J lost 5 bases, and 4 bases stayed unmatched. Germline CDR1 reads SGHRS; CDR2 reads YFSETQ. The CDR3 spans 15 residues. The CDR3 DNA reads TGCGCCAGCAGCGTCTCTAGCGGGGGGGACAATGAGCAGTTCTTC. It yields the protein CASSVSSGGDNEQFF.

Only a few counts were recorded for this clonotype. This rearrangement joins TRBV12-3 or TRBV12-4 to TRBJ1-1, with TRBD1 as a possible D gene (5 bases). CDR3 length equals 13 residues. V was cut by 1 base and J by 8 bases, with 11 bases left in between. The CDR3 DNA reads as TGTGCCAGCAGTTTAGTGGAGGGGTCGGAAGCTTTCTTT. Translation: CASSLVEGSEAFF.

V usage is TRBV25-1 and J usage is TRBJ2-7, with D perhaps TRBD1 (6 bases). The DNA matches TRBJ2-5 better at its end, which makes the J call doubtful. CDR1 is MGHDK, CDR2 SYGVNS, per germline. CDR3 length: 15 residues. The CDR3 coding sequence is TGTGCCAGCAGTGAATTACAGGGTATGGGAAAGACCCAGTACTTC. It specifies CASSELQGMGKTQYF.

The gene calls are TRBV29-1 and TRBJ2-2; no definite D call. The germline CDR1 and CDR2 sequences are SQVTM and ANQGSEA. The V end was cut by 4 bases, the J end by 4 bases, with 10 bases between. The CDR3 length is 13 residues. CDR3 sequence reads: CSVVKGPTGELFF. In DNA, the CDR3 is TGCAGCGTTGTAAAGGGTCCCACCGGGGAGCTGTTTTTT.